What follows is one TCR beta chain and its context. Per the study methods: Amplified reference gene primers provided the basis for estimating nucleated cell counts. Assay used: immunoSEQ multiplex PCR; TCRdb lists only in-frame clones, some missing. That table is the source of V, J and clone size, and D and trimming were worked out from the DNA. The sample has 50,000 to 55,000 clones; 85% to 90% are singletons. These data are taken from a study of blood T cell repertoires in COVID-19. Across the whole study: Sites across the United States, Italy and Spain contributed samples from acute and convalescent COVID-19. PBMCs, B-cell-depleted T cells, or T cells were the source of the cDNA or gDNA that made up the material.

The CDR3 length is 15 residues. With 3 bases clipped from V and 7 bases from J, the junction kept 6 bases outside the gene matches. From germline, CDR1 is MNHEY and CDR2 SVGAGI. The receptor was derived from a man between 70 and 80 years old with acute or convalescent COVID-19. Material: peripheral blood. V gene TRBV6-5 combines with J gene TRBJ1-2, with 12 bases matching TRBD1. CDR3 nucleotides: TGTGCCAGCAGTTATGCCGGGACAGGGGGCTTTGGCTACACCTTC. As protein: CASSYAGTGGFGYTF.